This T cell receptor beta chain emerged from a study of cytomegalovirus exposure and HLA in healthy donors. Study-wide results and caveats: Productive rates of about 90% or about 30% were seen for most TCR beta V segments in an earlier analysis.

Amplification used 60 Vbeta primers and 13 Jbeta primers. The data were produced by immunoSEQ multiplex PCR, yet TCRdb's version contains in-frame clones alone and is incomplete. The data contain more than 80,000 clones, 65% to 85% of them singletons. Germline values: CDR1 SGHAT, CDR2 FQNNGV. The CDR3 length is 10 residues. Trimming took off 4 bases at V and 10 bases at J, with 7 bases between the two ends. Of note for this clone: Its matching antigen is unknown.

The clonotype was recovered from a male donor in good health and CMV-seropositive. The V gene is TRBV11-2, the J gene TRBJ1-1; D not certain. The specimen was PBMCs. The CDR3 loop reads CASSSAGAFF. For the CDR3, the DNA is TGTGCCAGCAGCTCCGCAGGAGCTTTCTTT.